This is a list of T cell receptor beta chains from one sample in a study of blood T cells in healthy people across ages. MiXCR was run by TCRdb on the 5' RACE reads, yielding one entry per CDR3 protein. In the table there are roughly 1.7 million distinct CDR3 sequences, roughly 32% of which are singletons. The sequenced sample consisted of blood. Receptors were obtained from a woman aged 25 to 39 in good health. The CDR3 runs from the conserved cysteine through the conserved F or W. A D gene is named only where the DNA matches it firmly. Rows give clone size only sometimes, using once, few, many, or a class for an expanded clone.

abundance | j_gene | v_gene | len | d_gene | CDR3nt | CDR3aa
NA | TRBJ2-7 | TRBV27 | 14 | TRBD1 | TGTGCCAGCAGTTGGGGACAGGTGAAGGGCGAGCAGTACTTC | CASSWGQVKGEQYF
NA | TRBJ2-3 | TRBV7-2 | 15 | TRBD1 | TGTGCCAGCAGCCCCGGGACAGGCAGGGCAGATACGCAGTATTTT | CASSPGTGRADTQYF
NA | TRBJ2-5 | TRBV18 | 18 | NA | TGTGCCAGCTCACTCATGCGATCGGGTACCTCCAGAAAAGAGACCCAGTACTTC | CASSLMRSGTSRKETQYF
NA | TRBJ2-5 | TRBV2 | 16 | TRBD2 | TGTGCCAGCAGTGATCCAAGCGGGGTCTTTTCAGAGACCCAGTACTTC | CASSDPSGVFSETQYF
NA | TRBJ2-1 | TRBV2 | 15 | TRBD2 | TGTGCCAGCAGTTCGCGAAGCGGGGGGTACAATGAGCAGTTCTTC | CASSSRSGGYNEQFF
NA | TRBJ2-1 | TRBV5-5 | 16 | NA | TGTGCCAGCAGCAAACTTGGGGATAGCGGCTACAATGAGCAGTGCTTC | CASSKLGDSGYNEQCF
NA | TRBJ2-5 | TRBV20-1 | 18 | TRBD2 | TGCAGTGCTAGAGCGATCGCTAGCGGGAGAGGGAGAAACTACAAGCAGTACTTC | CSARAIASGRGRNYKQYF
NA | TRBJ2-1 | TRBV4-2 | 14 | TRBD2 | TGTGCCAGCAGCCAAAATGGACTAGGAGAAGAGCAGTTCTTC | CASSQNGLGEEQFF
NA | TRBJ2-4 | TRBV9 | 15 | TRBD1 | TGTGCCAGCAGCGGGACAGGTCACCCGAAAAACATTCAGTACTTC | CASSGTGHPKNIQYF
NA | TRBJ1-1 | TRBV15 | 13 | NA | TGTGCCACCAGGCAGGCCTTTAGCACTGAAGCTTTCTTT | CATRQAFSTEAFF
NA | TRBJ1-2 | TRBV7-9 | 16 | NA | TGTGCCAGCAGCTTAGCGGGGAAAGGAGCTAACTATGGCTACACCTTC | CASSLAGKGANYGYTF
few | TRBJ2-3 | TRBV15 | 17 | TRBD2 | TGTGCCACCAGCAGAGATAGGCTTAGCGGGCTAACAGATACGCAGTATTTT | CATSRDRLSGLTDTQYF
NA | TRBJ2-7 | TRBV12-3/TRBV12-4 | 12 | NA | TGTGCCAGCAGTCTAGGGGGGTACGCGCAGTACTTC | CASSLGGYAQYF
NA | TRBJ2-3 | TRBV30 | 16 | TRBD2 | TGTGCCTGGACGCGGGGACTAGCGGGGGAGGTAGATACGCAGTATTTT | CAWTRGLAGEVDTQYF
few | TRBJ2-7 | TRBV20-1 | 14 | NA | TGCAGTGCTAGAGATCAAGAGGGGCTCTACGAGCAGTACTTC | CSARDQEGLYEQYF
NA | TRBJ2-5 | TRBV4-2 | 15 | TRBD2 | TGTGCCAGCAGCGTACCCGGGACTAGCGTCAATGAGCAGTACTTC | CASSVPGTSVNEQYF